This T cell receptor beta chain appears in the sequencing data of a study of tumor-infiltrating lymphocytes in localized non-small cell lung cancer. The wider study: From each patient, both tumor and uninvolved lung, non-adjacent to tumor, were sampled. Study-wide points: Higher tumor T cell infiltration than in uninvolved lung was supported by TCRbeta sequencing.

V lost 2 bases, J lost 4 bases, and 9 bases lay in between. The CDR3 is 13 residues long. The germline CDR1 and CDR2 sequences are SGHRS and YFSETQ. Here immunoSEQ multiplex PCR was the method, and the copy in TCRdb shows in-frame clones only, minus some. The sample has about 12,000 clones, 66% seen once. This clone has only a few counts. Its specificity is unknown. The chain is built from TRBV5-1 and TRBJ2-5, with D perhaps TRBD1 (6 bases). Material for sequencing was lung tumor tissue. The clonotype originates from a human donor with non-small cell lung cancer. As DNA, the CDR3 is TGCGCCAGCAGCTTACAGGGACGAGAGACCCAGTACTTC. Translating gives CASSLQGRETQYF.